This T cell receptor beta chain derives from a study of cytomegalovirus exposure and HLA in healthy donors. This CDR3 has 12 amino acids. The V segment lost 11 bases and the J segment 6 bases; nucleotides outside the gene matches: 8. Germline V gene sequence: CDR1 SNHLY, CDR2 FYNNEI. The study ran its PCR with 60 Vbeta and 13 Jbeta primers. In the authors' methods: Per a later analysis, the number of unique TCR beta chains was around 80 million, of which around 9.9 million were shared. The data were produced by immunoSEQ multiplex PCR, yet TCRdb's version contains in-frame clones alone and is incomplete. D and trimming were read from the DNA, whereas the V and J calls and clone size are those reported in that table. The sample has around 97,000 clones, 73% seen once; the top ten hold over 3%.

The chain links TRBV2 to TRBJ2-5; 8 bases are a match to TRBD2. Sample: PBMCs. The clonotype originates from a man aged 35 to 55 in good health and CMV-seronegative. The CDR3 loop reads CALAGGGKTQYF. CDR3 bases: TGTGCCCTTGCGGGGGGCGGGAAGACCCAGTACTTC.